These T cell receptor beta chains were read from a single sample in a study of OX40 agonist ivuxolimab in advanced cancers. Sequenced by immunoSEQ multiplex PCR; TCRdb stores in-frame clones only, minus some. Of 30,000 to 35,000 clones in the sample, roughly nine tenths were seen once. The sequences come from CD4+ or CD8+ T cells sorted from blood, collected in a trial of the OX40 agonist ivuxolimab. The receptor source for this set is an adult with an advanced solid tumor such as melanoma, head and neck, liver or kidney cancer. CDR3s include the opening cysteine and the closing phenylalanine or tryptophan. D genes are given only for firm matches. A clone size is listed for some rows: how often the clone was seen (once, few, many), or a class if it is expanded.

CASSLDATEQFF TGTGCCAGCAGCTTAGATGCTACCGAGCAGTTCTTC TRBV11-2 once TRBJ2-1 NA
CASSLGQEGIGYGYTF TGTGCCAGCAGCTTGGGACAGGAGGGAATCGGCTATGGCTACACCTTC TRBV5-6 once TRBJ1-2 NA
CASRFSTANYEQYF TGTGCCAGCCGCTTCTCCACAGCTAACTACGAGCAGTACTTC TRBV27 NA TRBJ2-7 NA
CASSPRLTTYEQYF TGTGCCAGCAGCCCACGACTTACCACCTACGAGCAGTACTTC TRBV28 NA TRBJ2-7 NA
CASSSHRAGELFF TGTGCCAGCAGTTCGCACAGGGCCGGGGAGCTGTTTTTT TRBV27 NA TRBJ2-2 NA
CASSQEKGAVYFEQFF TGCGCCAGCAGCCAAGAGAAGGGGGCGGTTTATTTTGAGCAGTTCTTC TRBV4-1 NA TRBJ2-1 TRBD1
CASRPGQTTNEKLFF TGTGCCAGCAGACCGGGCCAGACAACTAATGAAAAACTGTTTTTT TRBV14 few TRBJ1-4 NA
CASSLFGTVTEAFF TGTGCCAGCAGTTTATTTGGGACAGTCACTGAAGCTTTCTTT TRBV28 NA TRBJ1-1 TRBD1
CASSARHAGASYEQYF TGTGCCAGCAGTGCCCGCCACGCCGGGGCCTCCTACGAGCAGTACTTC TRBV6-1 NA TRBJ2-7 NA
CASSLSIISGELFF TGTGCCAGCAGTTTATCGATTATCAGCGGGGAGCTGTTTTTT TRBV27 NA TRBJ2-2 NA